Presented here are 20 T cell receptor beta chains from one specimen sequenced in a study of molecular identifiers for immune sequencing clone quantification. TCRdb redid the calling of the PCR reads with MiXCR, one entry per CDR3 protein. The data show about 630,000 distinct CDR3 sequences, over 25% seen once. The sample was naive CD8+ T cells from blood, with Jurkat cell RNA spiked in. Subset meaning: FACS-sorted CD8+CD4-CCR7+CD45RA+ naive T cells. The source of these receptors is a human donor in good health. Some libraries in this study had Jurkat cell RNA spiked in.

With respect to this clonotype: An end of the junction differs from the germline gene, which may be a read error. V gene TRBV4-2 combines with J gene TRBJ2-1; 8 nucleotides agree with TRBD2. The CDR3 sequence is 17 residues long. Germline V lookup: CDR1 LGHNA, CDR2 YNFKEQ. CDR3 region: CACSQDTGGQSVNEQFF. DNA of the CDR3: TGTGCCTGCAGCCAAGATACGGGAGGGCAAAGTGTCAATGAGCAGTTCTTC.

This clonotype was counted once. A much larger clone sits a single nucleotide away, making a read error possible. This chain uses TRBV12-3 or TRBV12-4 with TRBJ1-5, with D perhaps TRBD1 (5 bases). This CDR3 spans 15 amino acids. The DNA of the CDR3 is TGTACCAGCAGTCCCACCGGGGGGGGAGGGGAGCCCCAGCATTTT. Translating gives CTSSPTGGGGEPQHF.

CDR3 sequence: CASSCHVGTSYEQYF. As DNA, the CDR3 is TGTGCCAGCAGTTGCCACGTGGGGACGTCCTACGAGCAGTACTTC. The chain employs TRBV6-2 or TRBV6-3 and TRBJ2-7; possibly TRBD1 or TRBD2 for D (5 bases each). Germline loops: CDR1 MNHEY, CDR2 SVGEGT. Trimming removed 4 bases from V and 1 base from J, with 14 bases in between. This CDR3 comprises 15 residues.

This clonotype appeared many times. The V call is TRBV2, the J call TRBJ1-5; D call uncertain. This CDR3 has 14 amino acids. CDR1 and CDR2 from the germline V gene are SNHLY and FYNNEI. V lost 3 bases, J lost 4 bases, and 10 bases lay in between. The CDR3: CASSDFSSNQPQHF. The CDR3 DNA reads TGTGCCAGCAGTGATTTCTCTTCTAATCAGCCCCAGCATTTT.

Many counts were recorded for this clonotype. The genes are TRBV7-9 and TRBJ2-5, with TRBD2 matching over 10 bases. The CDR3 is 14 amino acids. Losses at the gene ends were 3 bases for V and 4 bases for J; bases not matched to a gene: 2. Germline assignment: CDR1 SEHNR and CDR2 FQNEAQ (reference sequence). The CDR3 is CASSFLAGGETQYF. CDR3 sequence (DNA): TGTGCCAGCAGCTTTTTAGCGGGAGGAGAGACCCAGTACTTC.

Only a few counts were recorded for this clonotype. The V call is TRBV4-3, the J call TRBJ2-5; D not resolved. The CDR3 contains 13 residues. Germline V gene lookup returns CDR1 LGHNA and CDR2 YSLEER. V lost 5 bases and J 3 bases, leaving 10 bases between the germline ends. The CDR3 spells CASSNSREETQYF. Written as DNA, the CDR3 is TGCGCCAGCAGCAACAGTAGGGAAGAGACCCAGTACTTC.

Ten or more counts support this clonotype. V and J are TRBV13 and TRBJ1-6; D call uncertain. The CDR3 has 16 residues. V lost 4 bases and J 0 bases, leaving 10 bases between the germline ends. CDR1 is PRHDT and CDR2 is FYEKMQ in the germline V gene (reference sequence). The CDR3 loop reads CASSSRLSSYNSPLHF. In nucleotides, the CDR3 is TGTGCCAGCAGCTCGCGGCTGAGCTCCTATAATTCACCCCTCCACTTT.

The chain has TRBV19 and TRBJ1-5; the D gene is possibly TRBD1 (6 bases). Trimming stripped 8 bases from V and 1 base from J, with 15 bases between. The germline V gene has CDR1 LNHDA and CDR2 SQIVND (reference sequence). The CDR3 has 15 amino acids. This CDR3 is CASSAGGRSNQPQHF. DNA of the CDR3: TGTGCCAGTTCTGCGGGGGGCAGGAGCAATCAGCCCCAGCATTTT.

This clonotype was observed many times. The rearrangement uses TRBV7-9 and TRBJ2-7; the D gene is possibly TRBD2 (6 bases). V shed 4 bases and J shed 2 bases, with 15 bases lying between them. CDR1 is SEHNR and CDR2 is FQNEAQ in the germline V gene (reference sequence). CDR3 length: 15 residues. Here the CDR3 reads CASSYKEGLTYEQYF. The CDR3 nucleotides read TGTGCCAGCAGCTATAAAGAGGGACTTACCTACGAGCAGTACTTC. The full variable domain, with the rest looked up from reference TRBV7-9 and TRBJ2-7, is DTGVSQNPRHKITKRGQNVTFRCDPISEHNRLYWYRQTLGQGPEFLTYFQNEAQLEKSRLLSDRFSAERPKGSFSTLEIQRTEQGDSAMYLCASSYKEGLTYEQYFGPGTRLTVT.

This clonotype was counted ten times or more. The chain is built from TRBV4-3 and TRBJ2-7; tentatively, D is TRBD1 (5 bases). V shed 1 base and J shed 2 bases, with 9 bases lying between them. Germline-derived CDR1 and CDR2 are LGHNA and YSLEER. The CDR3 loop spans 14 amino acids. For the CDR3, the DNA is TGCGCCAGCAGCCAAGCCAGGGCCGCCTACGAGCAGTACTTC. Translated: CASSQARAAYEQYF.

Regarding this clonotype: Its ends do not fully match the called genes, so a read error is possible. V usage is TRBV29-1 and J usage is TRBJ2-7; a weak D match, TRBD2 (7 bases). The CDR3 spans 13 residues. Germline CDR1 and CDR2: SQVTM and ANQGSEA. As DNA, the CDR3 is TGCAGCGTTGGGGGGGGGCCCCGCTACGGGCAGTACTTC. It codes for CSVGGGPRYGQYF.

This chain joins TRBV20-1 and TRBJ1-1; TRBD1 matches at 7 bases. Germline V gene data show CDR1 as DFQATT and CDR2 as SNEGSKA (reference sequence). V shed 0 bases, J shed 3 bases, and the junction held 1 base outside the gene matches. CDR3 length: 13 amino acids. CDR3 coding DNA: TGCAGTGCTAGAGAACAGGGGTACACTGAAGCTTTCTTT. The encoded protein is CSAREQGYTEAFF.

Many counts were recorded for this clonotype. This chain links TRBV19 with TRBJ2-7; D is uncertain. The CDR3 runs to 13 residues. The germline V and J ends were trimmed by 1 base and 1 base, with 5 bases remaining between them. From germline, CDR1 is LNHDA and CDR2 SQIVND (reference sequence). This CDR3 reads CASSIVGSYEQYF. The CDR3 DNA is TGTGCCAGTAGTATAGTCGGGTCCTACGAGCAGTACTTC.

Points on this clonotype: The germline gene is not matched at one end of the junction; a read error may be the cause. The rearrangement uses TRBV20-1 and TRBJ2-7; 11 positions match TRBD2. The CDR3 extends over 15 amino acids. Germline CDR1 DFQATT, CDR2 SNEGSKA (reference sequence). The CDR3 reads CGARAGLAVTYEQYF. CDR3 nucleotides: TGCGGTGCTAGAGCGGGACTAGCGGTTACCTACGAGCAGTACTTC.

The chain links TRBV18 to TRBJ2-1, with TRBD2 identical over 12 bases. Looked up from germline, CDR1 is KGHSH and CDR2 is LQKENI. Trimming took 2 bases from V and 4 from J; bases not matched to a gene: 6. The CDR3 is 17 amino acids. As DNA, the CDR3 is TGTGCCAGCTCACCATCCGGACTAGCGGGATCTTACAATGAGCAGTTCTTC. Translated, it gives CASSPSGLAGSYNEQFF.

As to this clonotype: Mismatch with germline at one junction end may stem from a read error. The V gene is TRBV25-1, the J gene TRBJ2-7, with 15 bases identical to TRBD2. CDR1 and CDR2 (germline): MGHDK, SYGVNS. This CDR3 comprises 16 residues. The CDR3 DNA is TGTGCCAGCAGTGAGGGGACTAGCGGGAGGCAGTACGGGCAGTACTTC. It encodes CASSEGTSGRQYGQYF.

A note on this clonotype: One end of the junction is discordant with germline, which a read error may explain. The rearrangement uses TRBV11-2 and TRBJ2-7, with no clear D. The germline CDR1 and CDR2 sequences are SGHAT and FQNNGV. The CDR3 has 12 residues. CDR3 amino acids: CASSLVPYGQYF. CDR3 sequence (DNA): TGTGCCAGCAGCCTCGTTCCCTACGGGCAGTACTTC.

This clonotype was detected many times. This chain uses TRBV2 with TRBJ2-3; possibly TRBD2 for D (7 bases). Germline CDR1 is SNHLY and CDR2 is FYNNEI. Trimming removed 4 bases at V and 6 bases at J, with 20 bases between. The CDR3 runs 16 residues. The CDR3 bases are TGTGCCAGCAGTGCCGTGAGGCGGGGGCCGTCGGATACGCAGTATTTT. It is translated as CASSAVRRGPSDTQYF.

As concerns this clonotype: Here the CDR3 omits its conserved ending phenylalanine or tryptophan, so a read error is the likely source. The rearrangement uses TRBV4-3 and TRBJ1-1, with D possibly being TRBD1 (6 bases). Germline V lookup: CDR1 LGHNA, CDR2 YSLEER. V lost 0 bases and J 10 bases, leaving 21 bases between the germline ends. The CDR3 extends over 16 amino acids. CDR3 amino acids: CASSQDFSNRVEGAFS. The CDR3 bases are TGCGCCAGCAGCCAAGATTTCAGCAACAGGGTGGAAGGAGCTTTCTCT.

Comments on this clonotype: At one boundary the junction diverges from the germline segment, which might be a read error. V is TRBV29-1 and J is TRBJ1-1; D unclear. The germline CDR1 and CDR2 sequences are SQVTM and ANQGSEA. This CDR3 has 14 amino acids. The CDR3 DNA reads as TGCCGCGTTGGCCCCTTCGCAGCGCCCCCTGACGCTTTCTTT. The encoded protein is CRVGPFAAPPDAFF.